This note documents a single T cell receptor beta chain sequence. TCRdb keeps only in-frame clones here, not all; method: immunoSEQ multiplex PCR. The table includes around 140,000 clones, approximately 82% detected once. The sample comes from a study of blood T cell repertoires in COVID-19. The CDR3 has 13 amino acids. The ends lost 7 bases at V and 7 bases at J; junction bases unmatched: 5. Germline assignment: CDR1 LNHDA and CDR2 SQIVND (reference sequence). This TCR was sampled from a human donor with acute or convalescent COVID-19. The donor label of this sample is uncertain. This sequence joins TRBV19 and TRBJ1-5; 9 bases are a match to TRBD1. What was sequenced was peripheral blood. CDR3 DNA sequence: TGTGCCAGTAACATGGACAGGGGACAGCCCCAGCATTTT. Its translation is CASNMDRGQPQHF. Filled out from reference TRBV19 and TRBJ1-5, the complete variable domain reads DGGITQSPKYLFRKEGQNVTLSCEQNLNHDAMYWYRQDPGQGLRLIYYSQIVNDFQKGDIAEGYSVSREKKESFPLTVTSAQKNPTAFYLCASNMDRGQPQHFGDGTRLSIL.